Each of the 6 T cell receptor beta chains below was sequenced from the same sample in a study of T-cell memory formation after mild COVID-19. One entry per CDR3 protein, called by TCRdb with MiXCR from the 5' RACE reads. The sample contains about 50,000 distinct CDR3 sequences, approximately 8% of which appear only once. Sequences were obtained from PBMCs or a T cell subset sorted from them (not recorded which). The origin of the receptors is a man aged 18 to 29 who had mild COVID-19 (a few samples of this study predate the infection). Cell type and time point are not known.

The table lists this clonotype with many counts. This chain links TRBV7-3 with TRBJ1-1; TRBD1 is a possible D gene (5 bases). The CDR3 covers 15 residues. Trimming removed 2 bases at V and 1 base at J, with 11 bases between. Germline V lookup: CDR1 SGHTA, CDR2 FQGTGA. The CDR3 loop is CASSLSAGGNTEAFF. CDR3 nucleotide sequence: TGTGCCAGCAGCTTATCGGCGGGGGGGAACACTGAAGCTTTCTTT.

The CDR3 loop reads CASRATPGQGAITF. CDR3 sequence (DNA): TGTGCCAGCAGAGCCACCCCCGGCCAGGGGGCCATCACCTTC. This chain uses TRBV27 with TRBJ1-2; 8 bases match TRBD1. This CDR3 contains 14 residues. The germline gives CDR1 MNHEY, CDR2 SMNVEV (reference sequence). The junction had 16 bases not matched to a gene; V was cut back by 6 bases and J by 13 bases.

V is TRBV23-1 and J is TRBJ2-5, with 9 positions matching TRBD1. Being an ORF, TRBV23-1 has a function that is uncertain. V lost 2 bases and J lost 10; bases outside the gene matches: 14. The CDR3 is 16 amino acids. This CDR3 is CASSQGRGQGGSHQYF. CDR3 DNA sequence: TGCGCCAGCAGTCAAGGGAGGGGACAGGGAGGATCCCACCAGTACTTC.

This clonotype was recorded a few times. The gene calls are TRBV7-2 and TRBJ2-3, with D perhaps matching TRBD2 (6 bases). Germline CDR1 and CDR2: SGHTA and FQGNSA. V lost 2 bases and J lost 2, with 14 bases in between. The CDR3 sequence is 16 residues long. In DNA form, the CDR3 reads TGTGCCAGCAGCTTAAACGGGGGATGGAACACAGATACGCAGTATTTT. Protein sequence: CASSLNGGWNTDTQYF.

The V call is TRBV7-9, the J call TRBJ1-5; D remains ambiguous. The CDR3 runs to 12 residues. Per germline, CDR1 SEHNR and CDR2 FQNEAQ (reference sequence). Trimming shortened V by 4 bases and J by 10 bases, and 11 bases separated the two germline ends. The CDR3 is CASSSRWGPQHF. The CDR3 DNA reads as TGTGCCAGCAGCTCCCGGTGGGGTCCCCAGCATTTT.

This chain connects TRBV5-6 to TRBJ2-4, with TRBD1 as a possible D gene (5 bases). The CDR3 runs to 16 residues. In germline, CDR1 is SGHDT, CDR2 YYEEEE. The ends were cut back, 2 bases at V and 0 bases at J, with 12 bases in the middle. In DNA, the CDR3 is TGTGCCAGCAGCTTAGTTAGGGGAAGAGCCAAAAACATTCAGTACTTC. It translates to CASSLVRGRAKNIQYF.